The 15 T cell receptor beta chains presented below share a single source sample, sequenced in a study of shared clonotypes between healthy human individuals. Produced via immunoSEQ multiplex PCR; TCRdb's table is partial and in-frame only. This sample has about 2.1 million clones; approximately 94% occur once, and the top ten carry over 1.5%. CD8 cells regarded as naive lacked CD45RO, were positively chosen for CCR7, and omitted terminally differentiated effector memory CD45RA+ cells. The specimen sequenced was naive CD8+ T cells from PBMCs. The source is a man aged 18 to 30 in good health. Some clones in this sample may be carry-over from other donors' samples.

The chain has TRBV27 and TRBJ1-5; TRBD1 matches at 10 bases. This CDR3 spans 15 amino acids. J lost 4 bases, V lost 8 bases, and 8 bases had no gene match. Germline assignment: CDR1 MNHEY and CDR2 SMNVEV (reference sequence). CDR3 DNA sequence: TGTGCCAGCTCCCGGGACAGGGGTTTTAATCAGCCCCAGCATTTT. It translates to CASSRDRGFNQPQHF.

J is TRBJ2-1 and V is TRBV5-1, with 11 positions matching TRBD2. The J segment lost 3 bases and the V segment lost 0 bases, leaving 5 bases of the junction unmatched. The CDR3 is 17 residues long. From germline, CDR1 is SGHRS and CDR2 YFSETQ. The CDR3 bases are TGCGCCAGCAGCTTGGAAGTAGCGGGAGGGCTCTACAATGAGCAGTTCTTC. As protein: CASSLEVAGGLYNEQFF.

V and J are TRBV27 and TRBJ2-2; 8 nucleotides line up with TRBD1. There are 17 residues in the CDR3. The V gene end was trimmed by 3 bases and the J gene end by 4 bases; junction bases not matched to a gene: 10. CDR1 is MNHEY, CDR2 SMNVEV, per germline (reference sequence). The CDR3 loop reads CASSLGEGTGGTGELFF. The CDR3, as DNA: TGTGCCAGCAGTTTGGGTGAGGGAACAGGGGGCACCGGGGAGCTGTTTTTT.

The chain's CDR3 is CASRTVRLADEQYF. The DNA of the CDR3 is TGTGCCAGCAGAACAGTTCGACTAGCGGACGAGCAGTACTTC. The rearrangement links TRBV27 to TRBJ2-7; 9 nucleotides agree with TRBD2. CDR3 length: 14 amino acids. The germline V gene encodes CDR1 MNHEY and CDR2 SMNVEV (reference sequence). V was clipped by 6 bases and J by 5 bases; unmatched bases: 8.

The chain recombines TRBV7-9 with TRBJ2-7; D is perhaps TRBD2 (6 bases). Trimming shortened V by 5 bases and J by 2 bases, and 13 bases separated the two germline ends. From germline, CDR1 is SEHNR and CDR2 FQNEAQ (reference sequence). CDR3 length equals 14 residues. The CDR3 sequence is CASSPSGPPYEQYF. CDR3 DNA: TGTGCCAGCAGCCCAAGCGGGCCTCCCTACGAGCAGTACTTC.

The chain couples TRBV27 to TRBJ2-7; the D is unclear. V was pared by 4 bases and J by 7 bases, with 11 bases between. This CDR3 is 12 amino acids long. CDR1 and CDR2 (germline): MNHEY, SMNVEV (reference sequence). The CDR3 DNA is TGTGCCAGCAGTTCCCAACTTGGGGAGCAGTACTTC. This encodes CASSSQLGEQYF.

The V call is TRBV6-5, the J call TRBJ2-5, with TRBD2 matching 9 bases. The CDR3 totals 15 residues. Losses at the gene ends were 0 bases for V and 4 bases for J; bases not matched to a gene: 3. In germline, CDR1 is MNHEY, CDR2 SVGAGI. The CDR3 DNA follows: TGTGCCAGCAGTTACTCTAGCGGGAGTGGAGAGACCCAGTACTTC. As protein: CASSYSSGSGETQYF.

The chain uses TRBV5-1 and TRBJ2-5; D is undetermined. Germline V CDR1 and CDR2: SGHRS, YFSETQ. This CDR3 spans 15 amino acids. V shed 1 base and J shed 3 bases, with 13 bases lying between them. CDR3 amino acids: CASSLRIGGKETQYF. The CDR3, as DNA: TGCGCCAGCAGCTTGAGGATAGGCGGCAAAGAGACCCAGTACTTC.

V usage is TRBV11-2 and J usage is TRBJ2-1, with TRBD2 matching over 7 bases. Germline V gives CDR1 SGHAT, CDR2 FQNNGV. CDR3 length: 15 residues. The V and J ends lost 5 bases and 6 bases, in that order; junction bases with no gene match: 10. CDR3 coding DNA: TGTGCCAGCAGCACACGGACTAGAACACGCAATGAGCAGTTCTTC. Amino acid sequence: CASSTRTRTRNEQFF.

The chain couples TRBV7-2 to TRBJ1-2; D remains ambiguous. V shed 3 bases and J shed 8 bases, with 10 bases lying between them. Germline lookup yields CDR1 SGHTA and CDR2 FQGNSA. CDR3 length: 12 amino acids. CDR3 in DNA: TGTGCCAGCAGCTTCAATGCGGAGGGCTACACCTTC. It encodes CASSFNAEGYTF.

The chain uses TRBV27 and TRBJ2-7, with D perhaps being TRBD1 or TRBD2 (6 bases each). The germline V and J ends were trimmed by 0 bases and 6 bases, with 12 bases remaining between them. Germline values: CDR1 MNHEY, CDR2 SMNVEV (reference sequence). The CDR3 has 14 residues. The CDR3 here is CASSLSRRGIEQYF. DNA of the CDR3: TGTGCCAGCAGTTTATCACGGAGGGGGATCGAGCAGTACTTC.

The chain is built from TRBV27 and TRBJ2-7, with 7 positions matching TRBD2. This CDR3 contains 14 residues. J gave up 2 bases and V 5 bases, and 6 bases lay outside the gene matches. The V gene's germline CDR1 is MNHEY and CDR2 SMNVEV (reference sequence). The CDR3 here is CASSLGLPPYEQYF. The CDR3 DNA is TGTGCCAGCAGTCTGGGACTACCGCCCTACGAGCAGTACTTC.

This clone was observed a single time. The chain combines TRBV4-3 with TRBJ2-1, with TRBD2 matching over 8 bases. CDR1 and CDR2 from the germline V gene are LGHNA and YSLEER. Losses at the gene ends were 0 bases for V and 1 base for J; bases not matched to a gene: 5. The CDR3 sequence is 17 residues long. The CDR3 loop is CASSQDRSGRSYNEQFF. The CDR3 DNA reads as TGCGCCAGCAGCCAAGATCGGAGCGGGAGATCCTACAATGAGCAGTTCTTC.

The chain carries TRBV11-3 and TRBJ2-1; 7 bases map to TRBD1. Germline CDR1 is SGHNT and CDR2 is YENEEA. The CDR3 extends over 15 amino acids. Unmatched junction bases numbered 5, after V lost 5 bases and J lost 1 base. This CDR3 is CASSHRDRSYNEQFF. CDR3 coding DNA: TGTGCCAGCAGCCACCGGGACAGATCCTACAATGAGCAGTTCTTC.

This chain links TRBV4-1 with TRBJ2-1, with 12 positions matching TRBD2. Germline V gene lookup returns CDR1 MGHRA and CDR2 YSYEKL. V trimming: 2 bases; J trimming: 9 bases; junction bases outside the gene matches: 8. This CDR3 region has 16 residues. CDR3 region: CASSQPRTSGTGEQFF. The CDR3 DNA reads TGCGCCAGCAGCCAACCTAGGACTAGCGGGACGGGTGAGCAGTTCTTC.